Included here is one T cell receptor beta chain sequence, with context. This clonotype was observed a few times. The clone's antigen remains unknown. No much larger clonotype is one base removed from it; base qualities were not supplied. Reads for this sample came from an Illumina NovaSeq 6000. cDNA libraries for TCRalpha and TCRbeta were prepared by 5'RACE using constant-segment primers, with sample barcodes and unique molecular identifiers added. Trizol reagent was used to extract RNA from every sample. Amplification of the libraries took two PCR steps, and the second step added a second sample barcode plus Illumina TruSeq adapters. Libraries were sequenced on an Illumina NovaSeq with 2 x 150 bp paired-end reads. Processing in the source paper ran as follows. With migec v1.2.7, reads were demultiplexed and then collapsed into UMI-guided consensus sequences. Using mixcr v2.1.11, UMI consensuses were aligned to TRA and TRB V and J templates and then assembled into clonotypes. A clonotype was counted as expanded or contracted only if both edgeR and NoisET called the change significant, with noise models trained on biological replicates. For edgeR calls, the cutoffs were a false discovery rate-adjusted p below 0.01 and a log2 fold-change threshold of 1. As an exploratory analysis of dynamics, PCA with hierarchical clustering was applied to max-normalized trajectories of the 1000 most abundant clonotypes. Separately sequenced CD4+ and CD8+ repertoires were used to assign a CD4 or CD8 phenotype to each responding clone. TCRdb's own reprocessing of the public reads used fastp at Q25 and MiXCR and kept productive beta chains. A single entry per CDR3 protein holds the most common genes and DNA from its merged rows. TCRdb, not the original authors, processed these V and J calls. The sample table lists approximately 390,000 distinct CDR3 sequences, more than 15% of them with a count of one. Jointly, the top ten make up around a fifth of the sample.

The data were obtained in a study of T-cell memory formation after mild COVID-19 (dated by TCRdb to about 2021). Turning to the overall study: TCR sequence clusters from the two donors were found to be largely donor specific. The cohort comprised two young, previously healthy adult volunteers, one female and one male. In a couple of donors, T-cell clones that expanded and contracted after mild COVID-19 were tracked by sequencing TCRalpha and TCRbeta repertoires over time. Study-level results and caveats: From day 15 to 85, contracting clones showed balanced CD4/CD8 phenotypes, whereas a second wave of clones that expanded from day 15 to 37 leaned towards CD4+. The detection of some responding clones in pre-infection memory suggests that pre-existing cross-reactive memory T cells joined the SARS-CoV-2 response. Contracting CD4+ clones appeared mostly in the CM and EM memory subsets, whereas CD8+ clones were enriched in EMRA. Only a couple of mild cases were covered in the study, and larger cohorts including severe cases with pre-infection samples were considered necessary. Whether the second-wave clones peaking on day 37 were SARS-CoV-2 specific was not confirmed.

PBMCs were isolated by Ficoll-Paque density gradient centrifugation. V and J are trimmed by 4 bases and 8 bases, and the gene matches miss 7 bases of the junction. The CDR3 sequence holds 14 residues, the cysteine and phenylalanine included. Only CDR3 DNA remains: 42 bases, in frame from the first base. Via the germline V gene, CDR1 is SGHNT and CDR2 YENEEA. This receptor was identified in a man between 18 and 35 years old who had mild COVID-19 (a few samples of this study predate the infection). The sample titles of this study are shuffled in the database, so cell type and time point are left out; the donor was told from shared clones. The chain is encoded by TRBV11-3 joined to TRBJ1-2; a stretch of 10 junction bases matches TRBD1. Sequencing input: PBMCs or a T cell subset sorted from them (not recorded which). The CDR3 here reads CASSSGTGDDGYTF. Here is the DNA: TGTGCCAGCAGCTCCGGGACAGGGGACGACGGCTACACCTTC.